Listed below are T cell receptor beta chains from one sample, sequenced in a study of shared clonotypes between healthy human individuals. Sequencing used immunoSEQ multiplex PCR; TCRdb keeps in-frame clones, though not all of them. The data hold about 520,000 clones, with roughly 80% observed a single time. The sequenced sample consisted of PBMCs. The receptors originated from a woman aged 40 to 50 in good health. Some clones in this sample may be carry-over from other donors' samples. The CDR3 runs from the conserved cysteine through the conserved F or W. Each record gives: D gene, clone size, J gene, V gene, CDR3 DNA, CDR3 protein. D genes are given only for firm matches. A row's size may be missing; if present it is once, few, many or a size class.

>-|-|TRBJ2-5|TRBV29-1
TGCAGCGTTGGACAGGGGAGGGGAGAGACCCAGTACTTC
CSVGQGRGETQYF
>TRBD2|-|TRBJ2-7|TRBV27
TGTGCCAGCAGTTTGGCTAGCGGGAGGCTTTTGTTGGGCGAGCAGTACTTC
CASSLASGRLLLGEQYF
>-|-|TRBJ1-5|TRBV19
TGTGCCAGTAGTCCAGGTCTTTACAGCAATCAGCCCCAGCATTTT
CASSPGLYSNQPQHF
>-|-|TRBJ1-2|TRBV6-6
TGTGCCAGCAGCTCCACGGGTAATTATGGCTACACCTTC
CASSSTGNYGYTF
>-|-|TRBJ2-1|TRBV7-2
TGTGCCAGCAGCTCCTCGAGGTACAATGAGCAGTTCTTC
CASSSSRYNEQFF
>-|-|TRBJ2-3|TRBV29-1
TGCAGCGTTGAAGACAGCACAGATACGCAGTATTTT
CSVEDSTDTQYF
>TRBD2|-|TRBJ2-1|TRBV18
TGTGCCAGCTCAACTCTAGCGGGAGACGAGCAGTTCTTC
CASSTLAGDEQFF
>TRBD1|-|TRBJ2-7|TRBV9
TGTGCCAGCAGCGTAGCCCCCCCCGACCCCACCACAGGGGGCGACGAGCAGTACTTC
CASSVAPPDPTTGGDEQYF
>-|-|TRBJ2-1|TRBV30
TGTGCCTGGACTAGCGTTCACAATGAGCAGTTCTTC
CAWTSVHNEQFF
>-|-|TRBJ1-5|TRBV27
TGTGCCAGCAGTTTCGGGGGCATGGGTTCGACCCAGCATTTT
CASSFGGMGSTQHF
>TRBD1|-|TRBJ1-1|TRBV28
TGTGCCAGCAGGAAAGGGGGCCCGAACACTGAAGCTTTCTTT
CASRKGGPNTEAFF
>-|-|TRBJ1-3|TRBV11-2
TGTGCCAGCAGCTTAAACACAGAAGGAAACACCATATATTTT
CASSLNTEGNTIYF
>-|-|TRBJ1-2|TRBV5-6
TGTGCCAGCAGCCCAGGTCCTGAAATCTATGGCTACACCTTC
CASSPGPEIYGYTF
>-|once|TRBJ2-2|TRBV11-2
TGTGCCAGCAGCCGCTATTTGGCTGGGGCCGGGACCGGGGAGCTGTTTTTT
CASSRYLAGAGTGELFF
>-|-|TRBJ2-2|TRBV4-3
TGCGCCAGCAGCCAAGAGGCGAACACCGGGGAGCTGTTTTTT
CASSQEANTGELFF
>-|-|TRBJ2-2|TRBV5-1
TGCGCCAGCGGCTTGGAGTACGGGGAGCTGTTTTTT
CASGLEYGELFF
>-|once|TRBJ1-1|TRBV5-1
TGCGCCAGCAGCTTGGCCCCAGAGGACGCTGAAGCTTTCTTT
CASSLAPEDAEAFF
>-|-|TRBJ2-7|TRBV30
TGTGCCTGGAGTGTAGGTACCTACGAGCAGTACTTC
CAWSVGTYEQYF
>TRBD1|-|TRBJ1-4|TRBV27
TGTGCCAGCAGCCAAGGGACAGCCGACCATTTGGGAGGCGATGAAAAACTGTTTTTT
CASSQGTADHLGGDEKLFF